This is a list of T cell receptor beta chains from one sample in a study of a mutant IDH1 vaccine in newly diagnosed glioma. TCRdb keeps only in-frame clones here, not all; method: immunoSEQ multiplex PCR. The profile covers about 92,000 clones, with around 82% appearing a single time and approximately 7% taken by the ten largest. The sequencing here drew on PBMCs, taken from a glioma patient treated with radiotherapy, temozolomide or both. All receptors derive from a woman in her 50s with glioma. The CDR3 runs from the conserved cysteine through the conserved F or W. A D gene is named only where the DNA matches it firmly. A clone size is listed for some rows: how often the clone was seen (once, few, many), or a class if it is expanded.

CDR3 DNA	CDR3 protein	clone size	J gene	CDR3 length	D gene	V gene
TGTGCCAGCAGTTACGCAGTAGGGGGGAGTCACACTGAAGCTTTCTTT	CASSYAVGGSHTEAFF	NA	TRBJ1-1	16	NA	TRBV6-5
TGTGCCAGCACCAAAGGGGGTAACGAGCAGTACTTC	CASTKGGNEQYF	NA	TRBJ2-7	12	NA	TRBV6-5
TGTGCCAGCAGCCCACTACCAAAGAGCGGGGGGGCCCAAGAGACCCAGTACTTC	CASSPLPKSGGAQETQYF	NA	TRBJ2-5	18	TRBD2	TRBV13
TGTGCCATCAGTGAGGCAGCGGACAGGGAAGGAGAAAAACTGTTTTTT	CAISEAADREGEKLFF	NA	TRBJ1-4	16	TRBD1	TRBV10-3
TGCAGCGTTACAGGGACGGCCTGGTACGAGCAGTACTTC	CSVTGTAWYEQYF	NA	TRBJ2-7	13	NA	TRBV29-1
TGTGCCAGTAGTATCAGTACTTATCGGACTGCTGCCTACGAGCAGTACTTC	CASSISTYRTAAYEQYF	NA	TRBJ2-7	17	NA	TRBV19
TGTGCCAGCAGCTACGAGCGGGGGACCACCCACAATGAGCAGTTCTTC	CASSYERGTTHNEQFF	NA	TRBJ2-1	16	TRBD2	TRBV11-2
TGCAGCGTTGTGGGCCAGGGTTACAATCAGCCCCAGCATTTT	CSVVGQGYNQPQHF	few	TRBJ1-5	14	NA	TRBV29-1
TGTGCCAGCAGCCCGGGACGGGACGGACGCCAGCCCCAGCATTTT	CASSPGRDGRQPQHF	NA	TRBJ1-5	15	NA	TRBV6-5
TGTGCCAGCAGCTTAGAAGGGGGGCAAGCCTACGAGCAGTACTTC	CASSLEGGQAYEQYF	once	TRBJ2-7	15	NA	TRBV7-9
TGTGCCAGCAGTGGCCAGATGAACACTGAAGCTTTCTTT	CASSGQMNTEAFF	NA	TRBJ1-1	13	NA	TRBV6-6
TGTGCCTGGAGTGTAAATAGGGGAGCTAATTCACCCCTCCACTTT	CAWSVNRGANSPLHF	NA	TRBJ1-6	15	NA	TRBV30
TGCGCCAGCAGCCAAGAGAAACGGGACCGCGGCTACGAGCAGTACTTC	CASSQEKRDRGYEQYF	NA	TRBJ2-7	16	NA	TRBV4-1
TGTGCCAGCAGTTACCGGGACTCCCAGGAGTTCTTC	CASSYRDSQEFF	NA	TRBJ2-1	12	NA	TRBV2
TGCGCCAGCAGCTTCGACAGCAACAATGAGCAGTTCTTC	CASSFDSNNEQFF	once	TRBJ2-1	13	NA	TRBV5-1
TGTGCTAGCAGCCCCTCTACTTCAATCCGGACCTACGAGCAGTACTTC	CASSPSTSIRTYEQYF	NA	TRBJ2-7	16	NA	TRBV7-7
TGTGCCAGCAGCCTAACAGGGGAGGGCACTGAAGCTTTCTTT	CASSLTGEGTEAFF	NA	TRBJ1-1	14	TRBD1	TRBV7-9
TGTGCCAGCCGCTCAATCAATCAGCCCCAGCATTTT	CASRSINQPQHF	NA	TRBJ1-5	12	NA	TRBV27
TGTGCCAGTAGTATGCCCGGGACTAGCGGGCCCTACAATGAGCAGTTCTTC	CASSMPGTSGPYNEQFF	NA	TRBJ2-1	17	TRBD2	TRBV19
TGTGCTAGTGTTCGGACCATAGGGTACACCGGGGAGCTGTTTTTT	CASVRTIGYTGELFF	NA	TRBJ2-2	15	NA	TRBV12-5
TGCGCCAGCAGCCATAGGGCAGGGGACAATGAGCAGTTCTTC	CASSHRAGDNEQFF	NA	TRBJ2-1	14	NA	TRBV4-3
TGTGCCAGTAGGAGCAGGGGTTCCTACGAGCAGTACTTC	CASRSRGSYEQYF	NA	TRBJ2-7	13	NA	TRBV19
TGTGCCACCAGCAGAGCTGCAGGCGGACAAGAGACCCAGTACTTC	CATSRAAGGQETQYF	NA	TRBJ2-5	15	NA	TRBV15
TGTGCCAGCAGTTTATTGGCCGGGATGAACACTGAAGCTTTCTTT	CASSLLAGMNTEAFF	few	TRBJ1-1	15	NA	TRBV27
TGTGCCAGCAGCCCAAATACAGGAGCAGAAGCTTTCTTT	CASSPNTGAEAFF	NA	TRBJ1-1	13	NA	TRBV7-2
TGTGCCAGCAGTGAGTCCCGGGACAGGGGGCAGGATAATTCACCCCTCCACTTT	CASSESRDRGQDNSPLHF	NA	TRBJ1-6	18	TRBD1	TRBV25-1
TGCGCCAGCAGCCTCCAAGAGACCCAGTACTTC	CASSLQETQYF	NA	TRBJ2-5	11	NA	TRBV5-1
TGTGCCAGCAGTGAAAGAGGGGCAGGCGGCGTGAACACTGAAGCTTTCTTT	CASSERGAGGVNTEAFF	NA	TRBJ1-1	17	NA	TRBV2
TGCAGCGTTGACAGGGAGGACTATGGCTACACCTTC	CSVDREDYGYTF	NA	TRBJ1-2	12	NA	TRBV29-1
TGTGCCATCAGTGGAGGGACTGAAGCTTTCTTT	CAISGGTEAFF	few	TRBJ1-1	11	NA	TRBV10-3
TGTGCCAGCAGCCCAACGGGACAGGGAATGAACGAGCAGTACTTC	CASSPTGQGMNEQYF	NA	TRBJ2-7	15	TRBD1	TRBV5-6
TGCGCCAGCAGCCAACGGACAGGGGCCGGGGCCAACGTCCTGACTTTC	CASSQRTGAGANVLTF	once	TRBJ2-6	16	TRBD1	TRBV4-3
TGCGCCAGCAGCCAAACGGGACAGGGGGCAAGTAACACTGAAGCTTTCTTT	CASSQTGQGASNTEAFF	NA	TRBJ1-1	17	TRBD1	TRBV4-3
TGTGCCAGCAGCCCGGGCGGGGGAGCCAGGGCGGCTTTCTTT	CASSPGGGARAAFF	many	TRBJ1-1	14	NA	TRBV5-6
TGCGCCAGCAGCCAAGAATCCGGGGGCCGCCCCGAGCAGTACTTC	CASSQESGGRPEQYF	NA	TRBJ2-7	15	NA	TRBV4-1
TGTGCCAGCAGTGAACCCCCAGGGGGCAGTAATTCACCCCTCCACTTT	CASSEPPGGSNSPLHF	NA	TRBJ1-6	16	TRBD1	TRBV25-1
TGTGCCAGCAGTGAATTAGCGGACTACTACAATGAGCAGTTCTTC	CASSELADYYNEQFF	NA	TRBJ2-1	15	NA	TRBV25-1
TGTGCCAGCAGCTCAACTCGACAGATGAACACTGAAGCTTTCTTT	CASSSTRQMNTEAFF	NA	TRBJ1-1	15	NA	TRBV9